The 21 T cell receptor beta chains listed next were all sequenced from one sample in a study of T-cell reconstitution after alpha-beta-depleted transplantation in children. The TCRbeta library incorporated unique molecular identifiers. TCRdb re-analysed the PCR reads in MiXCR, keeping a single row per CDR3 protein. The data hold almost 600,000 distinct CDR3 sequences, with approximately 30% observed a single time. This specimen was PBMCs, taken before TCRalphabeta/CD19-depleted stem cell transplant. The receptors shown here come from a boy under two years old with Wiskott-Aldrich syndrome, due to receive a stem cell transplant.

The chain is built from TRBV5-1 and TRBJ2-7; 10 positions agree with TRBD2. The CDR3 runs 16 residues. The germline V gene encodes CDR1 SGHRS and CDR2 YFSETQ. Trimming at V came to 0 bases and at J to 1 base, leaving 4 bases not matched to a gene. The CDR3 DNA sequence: TGCGCCAGCAGCTTGGTTGCTAGCGGGAGATCCTACGAGCAGTACTTC. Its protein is CASSLVASGRSYEQYF.

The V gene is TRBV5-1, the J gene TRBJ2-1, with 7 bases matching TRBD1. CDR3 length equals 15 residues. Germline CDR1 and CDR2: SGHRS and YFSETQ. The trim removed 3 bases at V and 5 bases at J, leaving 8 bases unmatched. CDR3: CASSSTPDRDNEQFF. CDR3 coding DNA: TGCGCCAGCAGCTCAACCCCCGACAGGGACAATGAGCAGTTCTTC. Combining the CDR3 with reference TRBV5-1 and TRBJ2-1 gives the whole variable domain KAGVTQTPRYLIKTRGQQVTLSCSPISGHRSVSWYQQTPGQGLQFLFEYFSETQRNKGNFPGRFSGRQFSNSRSEMNVSTLELGDSALYLCASSSTPDRDNEQFFGPGTRLTVL.

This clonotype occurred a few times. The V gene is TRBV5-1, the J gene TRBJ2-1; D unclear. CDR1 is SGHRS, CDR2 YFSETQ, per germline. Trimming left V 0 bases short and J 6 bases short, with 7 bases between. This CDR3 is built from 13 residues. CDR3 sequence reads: CASSLGSTNEQFF. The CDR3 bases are TGCGCCAGCAGCTTGGGGTCTACCAATGAGCAGTTCTTC. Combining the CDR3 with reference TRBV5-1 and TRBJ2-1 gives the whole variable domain KAGVTQTPRYLIKTRGQQVTLSCSPISGHRSVSWYQQTPGQGLQFLFEYFSETQRNKGNFPGRFSGRQFSNSRSEMNVSTLELGDSALYLCASSLGSTNEQFFGPGTRLTVL.

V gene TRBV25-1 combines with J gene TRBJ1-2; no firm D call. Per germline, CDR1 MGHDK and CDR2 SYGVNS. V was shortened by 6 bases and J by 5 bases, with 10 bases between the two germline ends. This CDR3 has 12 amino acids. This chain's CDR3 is CASSATSYGYTF. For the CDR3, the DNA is TGTGCCAGCAGCGCAACGTCATATGGCTACACCTTC.

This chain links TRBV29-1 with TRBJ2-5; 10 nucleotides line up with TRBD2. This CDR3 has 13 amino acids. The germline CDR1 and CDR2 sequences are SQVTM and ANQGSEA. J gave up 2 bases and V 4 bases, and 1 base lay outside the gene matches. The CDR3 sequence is CSVVAGGQETQYF. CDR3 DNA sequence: TGCAGCGTTGTAGCGGGAGGACAAGAGACCCAGTACTTC.

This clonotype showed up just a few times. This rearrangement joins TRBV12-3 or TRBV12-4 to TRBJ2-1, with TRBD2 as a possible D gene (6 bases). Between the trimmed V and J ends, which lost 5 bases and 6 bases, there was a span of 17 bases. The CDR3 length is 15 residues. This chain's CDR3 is CASSVPGGTGNEQFF. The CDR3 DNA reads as TGTGCCAGCAGTGTTCCGGGCGGGACGGGCAATGAGCAGTTCTTC.

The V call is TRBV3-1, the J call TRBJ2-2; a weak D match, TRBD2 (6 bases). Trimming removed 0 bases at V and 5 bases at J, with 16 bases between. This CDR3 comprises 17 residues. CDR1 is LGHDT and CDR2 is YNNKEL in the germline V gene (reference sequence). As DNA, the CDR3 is TGTGCCAGCAGCCAAGATTGGAGGGGCGGGGCTACCGGGGAGCTGTTTTTT. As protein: CASSQDWRGGATGELFF.

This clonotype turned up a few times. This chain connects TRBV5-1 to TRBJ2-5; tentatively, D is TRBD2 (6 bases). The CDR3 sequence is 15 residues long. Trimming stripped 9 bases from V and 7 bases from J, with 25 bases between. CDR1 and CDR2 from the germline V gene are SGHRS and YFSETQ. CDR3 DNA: TGCGCCACTGGGACTCTACAATCAATCGGAGGGACCCAGTACTTC. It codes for CATGTLQSIGGTQYF.

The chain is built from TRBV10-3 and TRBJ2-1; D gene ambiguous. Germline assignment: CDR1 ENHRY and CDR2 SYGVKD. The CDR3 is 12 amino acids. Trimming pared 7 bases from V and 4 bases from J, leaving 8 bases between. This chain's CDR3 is CAINDGYNEQFF. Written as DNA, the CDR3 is TGTGCCATCAATGACGGGTACAATGAGCAGTTCTTC.

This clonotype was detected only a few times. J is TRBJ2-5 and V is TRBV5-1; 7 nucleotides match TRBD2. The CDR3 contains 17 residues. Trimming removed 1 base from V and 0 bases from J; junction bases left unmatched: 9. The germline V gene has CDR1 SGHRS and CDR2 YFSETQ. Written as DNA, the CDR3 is TGCGCCAGCAGCTTGAAGGTGGCAGCGGGGTACCAAGAGACCCAGTACTTC. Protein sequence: CASSLKVAAGYQETQYF.

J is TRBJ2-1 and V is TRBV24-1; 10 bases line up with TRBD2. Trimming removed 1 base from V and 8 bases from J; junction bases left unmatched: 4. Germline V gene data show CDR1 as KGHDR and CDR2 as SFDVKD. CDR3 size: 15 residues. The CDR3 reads CATSDFIAGGYEQFF. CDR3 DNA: TGTGCCACCAGTGATTTTATAGCGGGAGGCTATGAGCAGTTCTTC.

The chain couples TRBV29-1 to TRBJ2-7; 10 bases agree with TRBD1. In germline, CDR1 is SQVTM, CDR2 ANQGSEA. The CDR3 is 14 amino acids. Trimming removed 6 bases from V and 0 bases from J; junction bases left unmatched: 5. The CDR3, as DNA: TGCAGCGTCTCGCGGACAGGGGGCTCCTACGAGCAGTACTTC. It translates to CSVSRTGGSYEQYF.

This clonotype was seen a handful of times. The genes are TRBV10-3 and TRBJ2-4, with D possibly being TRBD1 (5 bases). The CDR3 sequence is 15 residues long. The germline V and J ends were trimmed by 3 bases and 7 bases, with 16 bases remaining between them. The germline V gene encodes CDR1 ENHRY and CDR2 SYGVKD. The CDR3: CAISEKWGRNNIQYF. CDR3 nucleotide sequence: TGTGCCATCAGTGAAAAGTGGGGCCGAAATAACATTCAGTACTTC.

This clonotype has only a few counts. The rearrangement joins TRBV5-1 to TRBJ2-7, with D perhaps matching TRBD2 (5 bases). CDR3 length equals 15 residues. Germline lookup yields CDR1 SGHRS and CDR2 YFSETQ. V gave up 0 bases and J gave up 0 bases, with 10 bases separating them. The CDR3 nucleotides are TGCGCCAGCAGCTTGGCCTGGAGGAGCTCCTACGAGCAGTACTTC. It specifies CASSLAWRSSYEQYF. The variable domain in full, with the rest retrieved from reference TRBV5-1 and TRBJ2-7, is KAGVTQTPRYLIKTRGQQVTLSCSPISGHRSVSWYQQTPGQGLQFLFEYFSETQRNKGNFPGRFSGRQFSNSRSEMNVSTLELGDSALYLCASSLAWRSSYEQYFGPGTRLTVT.

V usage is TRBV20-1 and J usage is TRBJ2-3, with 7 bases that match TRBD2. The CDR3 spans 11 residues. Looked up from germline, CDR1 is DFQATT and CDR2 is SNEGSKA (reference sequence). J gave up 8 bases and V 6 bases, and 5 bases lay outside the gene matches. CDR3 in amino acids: CSARGEGTQYF. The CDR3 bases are TGCAGTGCACGGGGGGAGGGTACGCAGTATTTT.

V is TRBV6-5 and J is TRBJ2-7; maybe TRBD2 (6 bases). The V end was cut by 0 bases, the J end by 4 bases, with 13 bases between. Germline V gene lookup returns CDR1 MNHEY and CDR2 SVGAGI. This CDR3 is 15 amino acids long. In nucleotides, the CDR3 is TGTGCCAGCAGTTACTCGGAGGGGAGAAGGTACGAGCAGTACTTC. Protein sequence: CASSYSEGRRYEQYF.

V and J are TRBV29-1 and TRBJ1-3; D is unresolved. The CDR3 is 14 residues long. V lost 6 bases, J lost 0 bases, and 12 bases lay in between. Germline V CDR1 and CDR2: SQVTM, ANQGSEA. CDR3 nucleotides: TGCAGCGTGCGGACGGAGAACTCTGGAAACACCATATATTTT. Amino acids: CSVRTENSGNTIYF.

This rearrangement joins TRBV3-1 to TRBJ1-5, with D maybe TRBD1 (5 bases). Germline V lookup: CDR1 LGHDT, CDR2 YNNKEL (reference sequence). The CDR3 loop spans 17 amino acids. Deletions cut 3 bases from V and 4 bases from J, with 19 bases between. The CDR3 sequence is CASSHGPGRRANQPQHF. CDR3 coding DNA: TGTGCCAGCAGCCACGGACCGGGACGACGAGCTAATCAGCCCCAGCATTTT.

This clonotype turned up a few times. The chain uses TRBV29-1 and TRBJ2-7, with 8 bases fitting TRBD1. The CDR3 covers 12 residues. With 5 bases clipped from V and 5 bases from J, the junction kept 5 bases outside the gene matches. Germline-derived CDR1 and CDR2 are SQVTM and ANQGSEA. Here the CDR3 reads CSVRTGNHEQYF. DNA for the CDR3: TGCAGCGTTAGGACAGGGAACCACGAGCAGTACTTC.

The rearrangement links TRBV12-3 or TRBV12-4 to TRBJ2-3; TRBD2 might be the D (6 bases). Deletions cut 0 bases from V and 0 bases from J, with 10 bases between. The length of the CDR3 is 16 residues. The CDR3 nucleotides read TGTGCCAGCAGTTTAGCGCCTAGCGAGAGCACAGATACGCAGTATTTT. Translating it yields CASSLAPSESTDTQYF.

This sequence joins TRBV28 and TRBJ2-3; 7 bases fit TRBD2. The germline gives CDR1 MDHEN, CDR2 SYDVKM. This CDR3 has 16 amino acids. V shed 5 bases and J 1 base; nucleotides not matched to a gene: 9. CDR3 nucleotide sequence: TGTGCCAGCAGTCCCAGACTAGCCAGTGGCACAGATACGCAGTATTTT. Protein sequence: CASSPRLASGTDTQYF.